This T cell receptor beta chain was identified during a study of T cell responses to AZD1222 COVID-19 vaccine. Background on the study: Second doses at about 4 or about 12 weeks were pooled. Study-level points and caveats: The peak T cell response came first, and repertoires were sampled only after it. Vaccination with two AZD1222 doses was followed by a rise in Spike-specific TCR breadth and depth. Per reports, nearly half of all spike-specific TCRs target regions that are unmutated in variants.

The protocol was immunoSEQ multiplex PCR, while the TCRdb copy is restricted to in-frame clones and leaves out a portion. The sample comprises 110,000 to 150,000 clones, more than 85% of which are singletons, and 5.1% rests with the top ten. This clone appeared a single time. Its matching antigen is unknown. Per the germline V gene, CDR1 is SGHNT and CDR2 is YYREEE (reference sequence). Trimming pared 0 bases from V and 6 bases from J, leaving 21 bases between. The CDR3 runs 17 residues. The chain uses TRBV5-4 and TRBJ1-1, with a tentative D call TRBD1 (5 bases). The clonotype was recovered from an adult in good health. The source was peripheral blood, collected on day 0 of AZD1222 vaccination. The CDR3 sequence: CASSLDSIGDSGAEAFF. The CDR3 bases are TGTGCCAGCAGCTTGGATTCTATAGGGGATTCGGGCGCTGAAGCTTTCTTT.